This section outlines one T cell receptor (beta chain) sequence together with its context. The antigen is unknown. The CDR3 has 15 residues. The germline CDR1 and CDR2 sequences are SGHTA and FQGTGA. PCR of TCRalpha and TCRbeta cDNA was nested, with two rounds of approximately 17 and 9 cycles. No DNA is given; TCRdb re-called the 5' RACE reads and lists each CDR3 protein once. The listing contains more than 300,000 distinct CDR3 sequences. The data derive from a study of monozygotic twins with inflammatory bowel disease. Study conclusions and caveats: Especially with disease activity, IBD patients shared fewer clonotypes with others than healthy twins did.

This chain connects TRBV7-3 to TRBJ2-3. Sequenced sample: blood. The sequence came from a human donor with ulcerative colitis or Crohn's disease, or a healthy co-twin of an affected twin (not recorded which). The CDR3 sequence: CASSPDHWDTDTQYF. The full variable domain, in which reference TRBV7-3 and TRBJ2-3 provide the parts outside the CDR3, is GAGVSQTPSNKVTEKGKYVELRCDPISGHTALYWYRQSLGQGPEFLIYFQGTGAADDSGLPNDRFFAVRPEGSVSTLKIQRTERGDSAVYLCASSPDHWDTDTQYFGPGTRLTVL.